Following are 30 T cell receptor beta chains from one sample sequenced in a study of blood T cell repertoires in COVID-19. TCRdb's copy holds only in-frame clones and misses some; the assay was immunoSEQ multiplex PCR. This sample has 280,000 or so clones, with 80% to 90% found just once. The sequencing input was PBMCs or T cells enriched from blood (not recorded which). The receptor set was obtained from a man aged 30-40 years who had recovered from COVID-19.

The rearrangement links TRBV19 to TRBJ1-3, with D perhaps TRBD1 (6 bases). CDR3 size: 13 residues. The germline V gene encodes CDR1 LNHDA and CDR2 SQIVND (reference sequence). Trimming pared 11 bases from V and 0 bases from J, leaving 11 bases between. CDR3 region: CASGQFSGNTIYF. In nucleotides, the CDR3 is TGTGCCTCCGGACAGTTCTCTGGAAACACCATATATTTT.

The genes are TRBV5-8 and TRBJ1-4; 10 nucleotides agree with TRBD1. Germline CDR1 is SGHTS and CDR2 is YDEGEE. V lost 0 bases, J lost 6 bases, and 5 bases stayed unmatched. CDR3 length: 16 amino acids. For the CDR3, the DNA is TGTGCCAGCAGCTTGGAGGGGGACAGGGGATATGAAAAACTGTTTTTT. Protein product: CASSLEGDRGYEKLFF.

This sequence joins TRBV9 and TRBJ2-3; 8 bases agree with TRBD1. The germline V gene encodes CDR1 SGDLS and CDR2 YYNGEE. The CDR3 has 15 residues. The V and J ends lost 3 bases and 0 bases, in that order; junction bases with no gene match: 3. Here the CDR3 DNA reads TGTGCCAGCAGCGCTAGGACAGGGAGCACAGATACGCAGTATTTT. This gives the protein CASSARTGSTDTQYF.

The J gene is TRBJ1-6, the V gene TRBV30; D not certain. CDR3 size: 16 residues. With 2 bases removed from V and 7 bases from J, the gap between germline ends came to 18 bases. The germline V gene has CDR1 GTSNPN and CDR2 SVGIG (reference sequence). This CDR3 is CAWSPPPRSRNSPLHF. The CDR3 region has the DNA TGTGCCTGGAGTCCCCCCCCACGGAGTAGGAATTCACCCCTCCACTTT.

The rearrangement joins TRBV10-2 to TRBJ1-5; D remains unclear. The CDR3 sequence is 15 residues long. The germline CDR1 and CDR2 sequences are WSHSY and SAAADI. V lost 2 bases and J lost 1, with 9 bases in between. CDR3 DNA: TGCGCCAGCAGTGAGGAACCGAGGAGCAATCAGCCCCAGCATTTT. Translated: CASSEEPRSNQPQHF.

This chain joins TRBV7-9 and TRBJ1-1; D is unclear. This CDR3 has 13 amino acids. The V gene's germline CDR1 is SEHNR and CDR2 FQNEAQ (reference sequence). The germline V and J ends were trimmed by 2 bases and 4 bases, with 8 bases remaining between them. CDR3 in DNA: TGTGCCAGCAGCTTAATATCCGGCACTGAAGCTTTCTTT. Residues: CASSLISGTEAFF.

The V and J genes are TRBV7-2 and TRBJ1-5, with 9 bases lining up with TRBD1. V lost 5 bases to trimming and J lost 1 base; unmatched junction nucleotides: 3. CDR1 and CDR2 (germline): SGHTA, FQGNSA. The CDR3 has 15 residues. CDR3 nucleotides: TGTGCCAGCAGCGAAGGGACAGGGAGCAATCAGCCCCAGCATTTT. Translation gives CASSEGTGSNQPQHF.

The chain combines TRBV7-2 with TRBJ2-1; 9 positions match TRBD2. The CDR3 runs 16 residues. V shed 1 base and J 4 bases; nucleotides not matched to a gene: 5. Germline CDR1 is SGHTA and CDR2 is FQGNSA. In DNA form, the CDR3 reads TGTGCCAGCAGCTTAGAAATGGCGGGGGGGTACAATGAGCAGTTCTTC. This translates into CASSLEMAGGYNEQFF.

The chain is built from TRBV2 and TRBJ1-5; the match to TRBD1 covers 7 bases. Unmatched junction bases numbered 7, after V lost 5 bases and J lost 6 bases. The CDR3 totals 14 residues. Germline V CDR1 and CDR2: SNHLY, FYNNEI. CDR3 sequence: CASSYDREGQPQHF. For the CDR3, the DNA is TGTGCCAGCAGTTATGACAGGGAAGGTCAGCCCCAGCATTTT.

CDR3: CASSFWTGASYEQYF. CDR3 DNA sequence: TGTGCCAGCAGCTTTTGGACAGGGGCTTCCTACGAGCAGTACTTC. This chain links TRBV11-2 with TRBJ2-7, with 9 bases aligning to TRBD1. V trimming: 3 bases; J trimming: 1 base; junction bases outside the gene matches: 4. The CDR3 spans 15 residues. The germline V gene encodes CDR1 SGHAT and CDR2 FQNNGV.

V and J are TRBV4-1 and TRBJ1-4, with D perhaps TRBD1 (5 bases). Looked up from germline, CDR1 is MGHRA and CDR2 is YSYEKL. The CDR3 runs to 14 residues. Trimming took off 2 bases at V and 4 bases at J, with 8 bases between the two ends. CDR3: CASSQRGGNEKLFF. Here the CDR3 DNA reads TGCGCCAGCAGCCAACGGGGGGGTAATGAAAAACTGTTTTTT.

This clone was seen just once. The chain employs TRBV10-1 and TRBJ2-1, with TRBD1 as a possible D gene (7 bases). Germline lookup yields CDR1 WNHNN and CDR2 SYGVQD (reference sequence). The CDR3 is 14 residues long. Trimming pared 10 bases from V and 4 bases from J, leaving 17 bases between. The CDR3 DNA reads TGCGCCATCGGCGGGACAGTTCATTACAATGAGCAGTTCTTC. As protein: CAIGGTVHYNEQFF.

The genes are TRBV24-1 and TRBJ2-7, with 9 positions matching TRBD1. V shed 4 bases and J 6 bases; nucleotides not matched to a gene: 9. Germline V gene sequence: CDR1 KGHDR, CDR2 SFDVKD. CDR3 length: 15 residues. The CDR3 DNA follows: TGTGCCACCAGTGAAGACGGACAGGGGAGACGCGAGCAGTACTTC. This translates into CATSEDGQGRREQYF.

This clone was seen a single time. The chain carries TRBV5-1 and TRBJ2-2, with D uncertain. This CDR3 is built from 12 residues. The V and J ends lost 2 bases and 7 bases respectively, with 6 bases between them. Germline V gene sequence: CDR1 SGHRS, CDR2 YFSETQ. This CDR3 is CASSFTGGELFF. The CDR3 DNA follows: TGCGCCAGCAGCTTCACGGGCGGGGAGCTGTTTTTT.

The gene calls are TRBV25-1 and TRBJ1-6, with 10 bases lining up with TRBD1. In germline, CDR1 is MGHDK, CDR2 SYGVNS. The CDR3 consists of 16 residues. The trim removed 4 bases at V and 6 bases at J, leaving 6 bases unmatched. The CDR3 bases are TGTGCCAGCAGTGGGGACAGGGGCTGGGGTAATTCACCCCTCCACTTT. Residues: CASSGDRGWGNSPLHF. The complete variable domain, with remaining parts taken from reference TRBV25-1 and TRBJ1-6, reads EADIYQTPRYLVIGTGKKITLECSQTMGHDKMYWYQQDPGMELHLIHYSYGVNSTEKGDLSSESTVSRIRTEHFPLTLESARPSHTSQYLCASSGDRGWGNSPLHFGNGTRLTVT.

The V call is TRBV9, the J call TRBJ2-1, with 7 positions matching TRBD1. Trimming removed 0 bases from V and 3 bases from J; junction bases left unmatched: 9. Germline-derived CDR1 and CDR2 are SGDLS and YYNGEE. The CDR3 contains 17 residues. The CDR3 here is CASSVEETGFYYNEQFF. In DNA form, the CDR3 reads TGTGCCAGCAGCGTAGAGGAGACAGGGTTCTACTACAATGAGCAGTTCTTC.

The chain recombines TRBV3-1 (or the pseudogene TRBV3-2) with TRBJ1-5, with 7 positions matching TRBD1. V shed 4 bases and J 3 bases; nucleotides not matched to a gene: 3. CDR3 length equals 14 residues. Looked up from germline, CDR1 is LGHDT and CDR2 is YNNKEL (reference sequence). This CDR3 is CASSPGGFNQPQHF. The CDR3 nucleotides are TGTGCCAGCAGCCCAGGGGGATTCAATCAGCCCCAGCATTTT.

This clone was counted once. This rearrangement joins TRBV10-1 to TRBJ2-1, with 10 bases that match TRBD2. The ends lost 0 bases at V and 12 bases at J; junction bases unmatched: 8. This CDR3 region has 15 residues. Germline values: CDR1 WNHNN, CDR2 SYGVQD (reference sequence). The CDR3 coding sequence is TGCGCCAGCAGTGAGTCATCAGCGGGGGGGCACCGGCAGTTCTTC. Translated, it gives CASSESSAGGHRQFF.

V usage is TRBV27 and J usage is TRBJ2-7; 7 bases match TRBD1. Germline trimming cut 5 bases from V and 6 bases from J; bases unmatched to any gene: 4. There are 12 residues in the CDR3. In germline, CDR1 is MNHEY, CDR2 SMNVEV (reference sequence). CDR3 protein: CASSRTGVEQYF. The CDR3 DNA is TGTGCCAGCAGTCGAACAGGGGTCGAGCAGTACTTC.

This clone came up once. The chain employs TRBV5-1 and TRBJ2-3; 7 positions agree with TRBD2. This CDR3 is built from 16 residues. The germline CDR1 and CDR2 sequences are SGHRS and YFSETQ. The V and J ends lost 3 bases and 0 bases, in that order; junction bases with no gene match: 7. CDR3 sequence: CASSYGLETSTDTQYF. The DNA of the CDR3 is TGCGCCAGCAGCTACGGACTAGAAACTAGCACAGATACGCAGTATTTT.

V usage is TRBV7-9 and J usage is TRBJ1-4; no reliable D call. V lost 2 bases to trimming and J lost 1 base, with 8 bases between them. Germline-derived CDR1 and CDR2 are SEHNR and FQNEAQ (reference sequence). CDR3 length: 15 residues. This chain's CDR3 is CASSLSVGTNEKLFF. The DNA for the CDR3 is TGTGCCAGCAGCTTATCTGTCGGAACTAATGAAAAACTGTTTTTT.

The V gene is TRBV19, the J gene TRBJ1-2, with D tentatively TRBD1 (6 bases). Trimming cost V 7 bases and J 2 bases, with 17 bases left between them. This CDR3 is 15 amino acids long. Per the germline V gene, CDR1 is LNHDA and CDR2 is SQIVND (reference sequence). CDR3 protein: CASNDKQGPNYGYTF. The DNA for the CDR3 is TGTGCCAGTAACGATAAACAGGGCCCGAACTATGGCTACACCTTC.

The CDR3 reads CATSDPRTGANVLTF. DNA for the CDR3: TGTGCCACCAGTGATCCCCGTACTGGGGCCAACGTCCTGACTTTC. V usage is TRBV24-1 and J usage is TRBJ2-6; D is uncertain. The germline V gene has CDR1 KGHDR and CDR2 SFDVKD. The V gene lost 3 bases and the J gene lost 2 bases, with 7 bases spanning the gap. The CDR3 runs to 15 residues.

J is TRBJ1-5 and V is TRBV9, with D hard to call. The CDR3 runs 15 residues. Looked up from germline, CDR1 is SGDLS and CDR2 is YYNGEE. V was clipped by 0 bases and J by 7 bases, with 14 bases between them. The CDR3 protein is CASSVEGYGSQPQHF. The CDR3 DNA reads as TGTGCCAGCAGCGTAGAGGGATACGGGAGCCAGCCCCAGCATTTT.

This clone was seen a handful of times. The chain carries TRBV21-1 and TRBJ2-1; TRBD2 reflects the table's D call only, with no check against the DNA. TRBV21-1 is deemed a pseudogene. This CDR3 contains 16 residues. For the CDR3, the DNA is TGTGCCAGCAGCAAGCTCCCCCGGCGGGGTAGAGATGAGCAGTTCTTC. Its protein is CASSKLPRRGRDEQFF.

The chain is built from TRBV6-2 or TRBV6-3 and TRBJ1-5; D is ambiguous. The V end was cut by 2 bases, the J end by 6 bases, with 14 bases between. The CDR3 has 15 amino acids. Looked up from germline, CDR1 is MNHEY and CDR2 is SVGEGT. In nucleotides, the CDR3 is TGTGCCAGCAGTTACGGGCGTTTGGGTGTTCAGCCCCAGCATTTT. The encoded protein is CASSYGRLGVQPQHF.

This chain uses TRBV3-1 (or the pseudogene TRBV3-2) with TRBJ1-1; no definite D call. The CDR3 is 13 amino acids. The V end lost 2 bases, the J end lost 1 base, and 5 bases lay between the germline ends. Germline V gene sequence: CDR1 LGHDT, CDR2 YNNKEL (reference sequence). CDR3 loop: CASSQNGNTEAFF. In DNA, the CDR3 is TGTGCCAGCAGCCAAAACGGGAACACTGAAGCTTTCTTT.

The gene calls are TRBV5-1 and TRBJ2-1; TRBD1 matches 10 bases. CDR1 is SGHRS, CDR2 YFSETQ, per germline. This CDR3 comprises 16 residues. Losses at the gene ends were 4 bases for V and 3 bases for J; bases not matched to a gene: 7. In DNA form, the CDR3 reads TGCGCCAGCAGCGGAGCCGGGACAGGGGACTACAATGAGCAGTTCTTC. This sequence encodes CASSGAGTGDYNEQFF. Full variable domain (remainder filled in from reference TRBV5-1 and TRBJ2-1): KAGVTQTPRYLIKTRGQQVTLSCSPISGHRSVSWYQQTPGQGLQFLFEYFSETQRNKGNFPGRFSGRQFSNSRSEMNVSTLELGDSALYLCASSGAGTGDYNEQFFGPGTRLTVL.

CDR3 residues: CASSEGGLLYEQYF. The CDR3 DNA is TGTGCCAGCAGTGAAGGAGGACTTCTCTACGAGCAGTACTTC. The chain has TRBV6-1 and TRBJ2-7; maybe TRBD2 (5 bases). The CDR3 sequence is 14 residues long. Germline lookup yields CDR1 MNHNS and CDR2 SASEGT. V lost 1 base, J lost 3 bases, and 10 bases lay in between.

This clone was detected once. The chain recombines TRBV10-3 with TRBJ1-1; the D gene is possibly TRBD1 (6 bases). V was cut by 6 bases and J by 5 bases, with 16 bases left in between. Germline V gives CDR1 ENHRY, CDR2 SYGVKD. The CDR3 runs 14 residues. The DNA for the CDR3 is TGTGCCATCAGCCCTGAGGGGGAACGAACTGAAGCTTTCTTT. It specifies CAISPEGERTEAFF.